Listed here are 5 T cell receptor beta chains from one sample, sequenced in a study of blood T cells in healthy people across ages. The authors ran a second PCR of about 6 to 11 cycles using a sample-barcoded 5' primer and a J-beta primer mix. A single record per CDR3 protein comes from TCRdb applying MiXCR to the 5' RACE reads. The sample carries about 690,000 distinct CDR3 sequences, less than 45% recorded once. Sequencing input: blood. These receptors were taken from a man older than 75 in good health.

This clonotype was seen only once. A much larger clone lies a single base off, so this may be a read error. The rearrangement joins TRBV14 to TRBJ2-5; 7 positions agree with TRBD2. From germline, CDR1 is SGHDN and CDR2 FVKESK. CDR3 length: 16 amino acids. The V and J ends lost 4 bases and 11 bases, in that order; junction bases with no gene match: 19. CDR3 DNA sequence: TGTGCCAGCAGCCCGCTAAGCGCGGGAGAGTACAATGAGCAGTACTTC. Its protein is CASSPLSAGEYNEQYF.

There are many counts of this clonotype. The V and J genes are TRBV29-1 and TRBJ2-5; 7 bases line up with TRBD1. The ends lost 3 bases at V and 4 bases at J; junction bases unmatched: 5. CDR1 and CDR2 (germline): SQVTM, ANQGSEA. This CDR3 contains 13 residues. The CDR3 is CSVDIGGPETQYF. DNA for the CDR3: TGCAGCGTTGATATAGGGGGCCCAGAGACCCAGTACTTC.

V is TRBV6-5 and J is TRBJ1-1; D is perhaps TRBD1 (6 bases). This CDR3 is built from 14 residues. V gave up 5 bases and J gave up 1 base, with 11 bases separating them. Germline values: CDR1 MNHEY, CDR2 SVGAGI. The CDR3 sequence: CASSLIQGNTEAFF. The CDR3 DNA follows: TGTGCCAGCAGTCTCATACAGGGGAACACTGAAGCTTTCTTT.

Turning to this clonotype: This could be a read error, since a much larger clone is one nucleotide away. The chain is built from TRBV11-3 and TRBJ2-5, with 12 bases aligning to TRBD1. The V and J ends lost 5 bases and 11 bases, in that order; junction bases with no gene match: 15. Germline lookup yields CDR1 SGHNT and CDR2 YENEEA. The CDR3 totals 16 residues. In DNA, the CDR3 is TGTGCCAGCAGCCTAAGCGGGACAGGGGGCTACAATGAGCAGTACTTC. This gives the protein CASSLSGTGGYNEQYF.

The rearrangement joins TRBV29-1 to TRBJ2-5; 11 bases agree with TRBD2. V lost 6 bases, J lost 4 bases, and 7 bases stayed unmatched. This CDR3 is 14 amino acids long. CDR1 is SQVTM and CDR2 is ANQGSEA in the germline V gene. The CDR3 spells CSVDSTSGGETQYF. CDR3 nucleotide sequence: TGCAGCGTCGACAGTACTAGCGGGGGAGAGACCCAGTACTTC. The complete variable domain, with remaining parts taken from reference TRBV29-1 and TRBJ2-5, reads SAVISQKPSRDICQRGTSLTIQCQVDSQVTMMFWYRQQPGQSLTLIATANQGSEATYESGFVIDKFPISRPNLTFSTLTVSNMSPEDSSIYLCSVDSTSGGETQYFGPGTRLLVL.